Only a few counts were recorded for the clone carrying this TCR beta chain. The CDR3 spans 14 residues. Trimming removed 5 bases from V and 2 bases from J; junction bases left unmatched: 5. The germline V gene has CDR1 MNHEY and CDR2 SMNVEV (reference sequence). This table comes from immunoSEQ multiplex PCR, and its TCRdb copy is limited to in-frame clones, with some not included. This sample carries about 50,000 clones, around four fifths of them seen once, and the ten largest clones take 0.5% to 0.65%. The record originates from a study of memory CD4+ T cells and cytomegalovirus serostatus. Overall study context: Healthy Belgian adult donors included 9 or 10 CMV-positive and some 24 CMV-negative people.

Single viable CD3+CD4+CD8-CD45RO+ cells were sorted as the memory CD4+ T cells. Total CD4+ T cells were enriched by CD4 positive selection. The chain uses TRBV27 and TRBJ1-2; 7 bases align to TRBD1. This sequence was found in an adult in good health and CMV-seronegative. Material for sequencing was memory CD4+ T cells from blood. The CDR3 DNA sequence: TGTGCCAGCAGTCGGGGACAGACCAACTATGGCTACACCTTC. Encoded protein: CASSRGQTNYGYTF.